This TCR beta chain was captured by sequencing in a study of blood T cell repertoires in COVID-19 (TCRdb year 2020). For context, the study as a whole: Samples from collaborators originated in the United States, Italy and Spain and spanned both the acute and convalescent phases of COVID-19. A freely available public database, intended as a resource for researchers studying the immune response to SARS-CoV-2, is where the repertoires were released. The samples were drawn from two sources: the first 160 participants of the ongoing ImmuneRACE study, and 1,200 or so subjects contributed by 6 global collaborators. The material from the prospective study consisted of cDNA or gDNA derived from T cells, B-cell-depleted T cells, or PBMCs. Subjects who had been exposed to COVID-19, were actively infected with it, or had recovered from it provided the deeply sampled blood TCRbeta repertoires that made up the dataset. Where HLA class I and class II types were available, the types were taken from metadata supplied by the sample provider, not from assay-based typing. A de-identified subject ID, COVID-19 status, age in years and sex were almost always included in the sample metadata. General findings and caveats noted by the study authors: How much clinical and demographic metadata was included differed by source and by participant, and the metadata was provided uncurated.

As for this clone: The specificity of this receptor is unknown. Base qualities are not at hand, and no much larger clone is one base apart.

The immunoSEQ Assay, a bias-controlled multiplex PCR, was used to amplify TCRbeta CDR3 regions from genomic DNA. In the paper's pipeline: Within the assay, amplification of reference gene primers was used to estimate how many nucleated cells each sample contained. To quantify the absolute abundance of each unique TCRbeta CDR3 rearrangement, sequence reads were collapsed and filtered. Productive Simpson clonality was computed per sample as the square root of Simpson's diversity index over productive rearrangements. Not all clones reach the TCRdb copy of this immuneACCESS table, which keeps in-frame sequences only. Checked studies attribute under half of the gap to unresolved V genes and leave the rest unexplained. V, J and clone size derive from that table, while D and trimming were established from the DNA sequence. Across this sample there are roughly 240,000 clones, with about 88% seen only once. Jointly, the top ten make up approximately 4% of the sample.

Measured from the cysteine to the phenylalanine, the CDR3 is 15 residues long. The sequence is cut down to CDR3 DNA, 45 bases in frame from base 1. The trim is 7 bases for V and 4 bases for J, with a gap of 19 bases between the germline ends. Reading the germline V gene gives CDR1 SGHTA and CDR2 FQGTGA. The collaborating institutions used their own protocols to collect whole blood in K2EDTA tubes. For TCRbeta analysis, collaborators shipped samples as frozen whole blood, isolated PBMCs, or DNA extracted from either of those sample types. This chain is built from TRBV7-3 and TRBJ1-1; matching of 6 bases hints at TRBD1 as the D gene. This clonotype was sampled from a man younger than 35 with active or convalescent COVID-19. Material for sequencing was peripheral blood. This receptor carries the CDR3 CASKEQGEAGTEAFF. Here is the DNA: TGTGCCAGCAAAGAACAGGGCGAGGCCGGCACTGAAGCTTTCTTT.